The present TCR beta chain was sequenced within a study of human T cells and chemical hapten exposure. The time point is: patch test 1, 2 weeks after DPC sensitization. This sample's treatment: therapeutic diphenylcyclopropenone sensitization with weekly scalp DPC. TCRdb recomputed calls from the RACE reads with MiXCR, one row per CDR3 protein. Here the sample spans roughly 98,000 distinct CDR3 sequences, around 12% being singletons. This CDR3 contains 16 residues. The germline V gene encodes CDR1 SGHTA and CDR2 FQGNSA. Germline trimming cut 3 bases from V and 5 bases from J; bases unmatched to any gene: 6.

The chain carries TRBV7-2 and TRBJ2-7, with 14 bases matching TRBD2. The sample consisted of whole blood, taken in connection with sensitization to the hapten diphenylcyclopropenone (DPC). This clonotype originated in a woman aged 40 to 55 with alopecia areata. Some clones in this sample may be carry-over from other donors' samples. The CDR3 nucleotides read TGTGCCAGCAGCTTGGGACTAGCGGGAGTGCCGCACGAGCAGTACTTC. Translated, it gives CASSLGLAGVPHEQYF.